These 29 T cell receptor beta chains were all obtained from the same sample, sequenced in a study of blood T cell repertoires in COVID-19. Repertoires were generated with immunoSEQ multiplex PCR, while TCRdb's copy carries only in-frame clones and drops some. The data show fewer than 250,000 clones, with over 80% seen just once and 2.5% to 3% held by the top ten. The sequencing sample was made of PBMCs or T cells enriched from blood (not recorded which). These receptor sequences come from a woman in her thirties with acute COVID-19.

The chain carries TRBV19 and TRBJ1-6; 7 nucleotides match TRBD1. The germline V gene has CDR1 LNHDA and CDR2 SQIVND (reference sequence). The CDR3 runs to 14 residues. The trim removed 6 bases at V and 5 bases at J, leaving 4 bases unmatched. The chain's CDR3 is CASRWDSDNSPLHF. The CDR3 DNA reads TGTGCCAGTAGGTGGGACAGTGATAATTCACCCCTCCACTTT.

This CDR3 is CATSPRTGPGNEQFF. The CDR3 bases are TGTGCCACCAGCCCCCGGACCGGGCCAGGGAATGAGCAGTTCTTC. This chain uses TRBV15 with TRBJ2-1; a weak D match, TRBD1 (5 bases). The CDR3 is 15 residues long. V lost 5 bases and J lost 7, with 18 bases in between. CDR1 is LNHNV, CDR2 YYDKDF, per germline (reference sequence).

The chain joins TRBV6-5 to TRBJ1-5; D may be TRBD1 (6 bases). This CDR3 is built from 13 residues. Per germline, CDR1 MNHEY and CDR2 SVGAGI. Trimming left V 8 bases short and J 4 bases short, with 12 bases between. The CDR3 reads CASGKQGNQPQHF. In DNA form, the CDR3 reads TGTGCCAGCGGAAAACAGGGAAATCAGCCCCAGCATTTT.

This clone occurred a few times. J is TRBJ2-1 and V is TRBV5-1, with D possibly being TRBD2 (7 bases). Germline CDR1 SGHRS, CDR2 YFSETQ. This CDR3 is 13 amino acids long. Trimming stripped 4 bases from V and 6 bases from J, with 11 bases between. CDR3 DNA: TGCGCCAGCAGCGGGGGGGCCATCAATGAGCAGTTCTTC. Translating it yields CASSGGAINEQFF.

This chain uses TRBV3-1 (or the pseudogene TRBV3-2) with TRBJ2-2, with 9 bases that match TRBD2. Germline V gives CDR1 LGHDT, CDR2 YNNKEL (reference sequence). V was clipped by 2 bases and J by 0 bases; unmatched bases: 7. The CDR3 has 18 residues. The chain's CDR3 is CASSQHYLAGANTGELFF. For the CDR3, the DNA is TGTGCCAGCAGCCAACACTATTTAGCGGGGGCGAACACCGGGGAGCTGTTTTTT.

On this clone: At one end the junction does not follow the germline gene, possibly because of a read error. The V and J genes are TRBV6-5 and TRBJ1-1; D not resolved. Germline CDR1 MNHEY, CDR2 SVGAGI. CDR3 length: 14 residues. CDR3 nucleotide sequence: TGTGCCAGCAATTACGGAGGGTCGGACACTGAAGCTTTCTTT. Translating gives CASNYGGSDTEAFF.

The CDR3 here is CASSFGQGEYNEKLFF. The CDR3 coding sequence is TGTGCCAGCAGCTTCGGACAGGGCGAATATAATGAAAAACTGTTTTTT. The chain has TRBV13 and TRBJ1-4; 8 nucleotides align to TRBD1. V dropped 3 bases and J dropped 4; count of bases not matched to a gene: 7. The CDR3 covers 16 residues. Germline values: CDR1 PRHDT, CDR2 FYEKMQ (reference sequence).

J is TRBJ2-2 and V is TRBV4-3; perhaps TRBD1 as D (5 bases). V was clipped by 0 bases and J by 4 bases, with 6 bases between them. CDR3 size: 14 residues. Germline values: CDR1 LGHNA, CDR2 YSLEER. The CDR3 nucleotides are TGCGCCAGCAGCCAAGACAGGGTCACCGGGGAGCTGTTTTTT. Encoded protein: CASSQDRVTGELFF.

The chain employs TRBV5-1 and TRBJ1-4; 8 nucleotides match TRBD1. The CDR3 has 16 residues. Germline CDR1 SGHRS, CDR2 YFSETQ. J was trimmed by 1 base and V by 4 bases; bases with no gene match: 6. This CDR3 reads CASSLTGGLTNEKLFF. The CDR3 DNA is TGCGCCAGCAGCCTAACAGGGGGACTAACTAATGAAAAACTGTTTTTT.

The chain carries TRBV11-2 and TRBJ2-2; D is perhaps TRBD2 (5 bases). This CDR3 contains 14 residues. Germline values: CDR1 SGHAT, CDR2 FQNNGV. V dropped 2 bases and J dropped 4 bases, with 8 bases sitting between them. CDR3: CASSLLRGTGELFF. CDR3 nucleotide sequence: TGTGCCAGCAGCTTACTACGGGGCACCGGGGAGCTGTTTTTT.

In the case of this clone: The junction departs from the called germline gene at one end, perhaps through a read error. This chain connects TRBV5-1 to TRBJ1-4; 7 nucleotides agree with TRBD1. The V gene's germline CDR1 is SGHRS and CDR2 YFSETQ. The CDR3 extends over 14 amino acids. The DNA for the CDR3 is TGCGCCAGCAGATTGGGACAGTCGGAGGAAAAACTGTTTTTT. Translation: CASRLGQSEEKLFF.

The rearrangement joins TRBV14 to TRBJ2-3, with D maybe TRBD1 (5 bases). The length of the CDR3 is 13 residues. The V end was cut by 2 bases, the J end by 8 bases, with 11 bases between. Germline V lookup: CDR1 SGHDN, CDR2 FVKESK. The CDR3 region has the DNA TGTGCCAGCAGCCAACAGGCCCAGGGTACGCAGTATTTT. Translated: CASSQQAQGTQYF.

About this clone: A junction boundary mismatches the germline segment, possibly from a read error. The chain employs TRBV28 and TRBJ2-3, with D possibly TRBD2 on 7 matching bases. CDR1 is MDHEN and CDR2 is SYDVKM in the germline V gene. The CDR3 runs 10 residues. The CDR3 nucleotides are TGTGCCAGCAGCCGCGGGGGCAGGCATTTT. Protein sequence: CASSRGGRHF.

The chain has TRBV30 and TRBJ1-5, with TRBD1 as a possible D gene (5 bases). V lost 0 bases, J lost 9 bases, and 18 bases lay in between. This CDR3 has 15 residues. Germline V gene lookup returns CDR1 GTSNPN and CDR2 SVGIG (reference sequence). The CDR3 DNA reads TGTGCCTGGAGTGTAGCAACAGCTCTAAGGGGGCCCCAGCATTTT. It is translated as CAWSVATALRGPQHF.

The chain links TRBV19 to TRBJ2-1; D is perhaps TRBD1 (6 bases). Germline-derived CDR1 and CDR2 are LNHDA and SQIVND (reference sequence). The ends were cut back, 7 bases at V and 8 bases at J, with 21 bases in the middle. The CDR3 loop spans 15 amino acids. In nucleotides, the CDR3 is TGTGCCAGTACCAAGTCCTTGAACAGGGTCGATGAGCAGTTCTTC. Translated, it gives CASTKSLNRVDEQFF.

J is TRBJ1-1 and V is TRBV9; D call uncertain. The V gene's germline CDR1 is SGDLS and CDR2 YYNGEE. V was trimmed by 0 bases and J by 2 bases, leaving 5 bases between them. There are 13 residues in the CDR3. CDR3 sequence: CASSVDGNTEAFF. In DNA, the CDR3 is TGTGCCAGCAGCGTAGATGGCAACACTGAAGCTTTCTTT.

This clone appeared a single time. The rearrangement uses TRBV29-1 and TRBJ1-1; 7 bases agree with TRBD1. Germline V gene lookup returns CDR1 SQVTM and CDR2 ANQGSEA. The trim removed 4 bases at V and 0 bases at J, leaving 2 bases unmatched. CDR3 length: 13 residues. The CDR3 spells CSVAGQLNTEAFF. The CDR3 region has the DNA TGCAGCGTTGCGGGACAGTTGAACACTGAAGCTTTCTTT.

V usage is TRBV7-9 and J usage is TRBJ2-5, with D maybe TRBD2 (5 bases). V lost 5 bases, J lost 5 bases, and 12 bases lay in between. This CDR3 is built from 13 residues. Looked up from germline, CDR1 is SEHNR and CDR2 is FQNEAQ (reference sequence). The CDR3 nucleotides are TGTGCCAGCAGCGACGGACTCCCGGAGACCCAGTACTTC. Amino acid sequence: CASSDGLPETQYF. The full variable domain, rest sourced from reference TRBV7-9 and TRBJ2-5, is DTGVSQNPRHKITKRGQNVTFRCDPISEHNRLYWYRQTLGQGPEFLTYFQNEAQLEKSRLLSDRFSAERPKGSFSTLEIQRTEQGDSAMYLCASSDGLPETQYFGPGTRLLVL.

V usage is TRBV7-9 and J usage is TRBJ2-2; the match to TRBD1 covers 9 bases. With 5 bases clipped from V and 5 bases from J, the junction kept 9 bases outside the gene matches. The CDR3 sequence is 16 residues long. CDR1 is SEHNR and CDR2 is FQNEAQ in the germline V gene (reference sequence). The DNA of the CDR3 is TGTGCCAGCAGCCCGGGACAGGGTCTTCGGACCGGGGAGCTGTTTTTT. As protein: CASSPGQGLRTGELFF.

The genes are TRBV5-5 and TRBJ1-2, with D unresolved. V was cut by 0 bases and J by 2 bases, with 5 bases left in between. Germline V gene sequence: CDR1 SGHKS, CDR2 YYEKEE (reference sequence). CDR3 length equals 13 residues. The CDR3 region has the DNA TGTGCCAGCAGCTTGGAAAGCAACTATGGCTACACCTTC. Translating it yields CASSLESNYGYTF. The entire variable domain, with the rest obtained from reference TRBV5-5 and TRBJ1-2, is as follows: DAGVTQSPTHLIKTRGQQVTLRCSPISGHKSVSWYQQVLGQGPQFIFQYYEKEERGRGNFPDRFSARQFPNYSSELNVNALLLGDSALYLCASSLESNYGYTFGSGTRLTVV.

V is TRBV5-4 and J is TRBJ1-1; D is perhaps TRBD1 (6 bases). Trimming pared 0 bases from V and 1 base from J, leaving 7 bases between. The CDR3 sequence is 14 residues long. Germline CDR1 SGHNT, CDR2 YYREEE (reference sequence). CDR3 DNA sequence: TGTGCCAGCAGCTTGGAAGGGGGGAACACTGAAGCTTTCTTT. It encodes CASSLEGGNTEAFF.

Comment on this clone: Different DNA sequences within this sample yield the same CDR3. This rearrangement joins TRBV18 to TRBJ1-1; 9 bases agree with TRBD1. CDR1 is KGHSH, CDR2 LQKENI, per germline. The length of the CDR3 is 15 residues. V dropped 1 base and J dropped 4; count of bases not matched to a gene: 4. The CDR3 coding sequence is TGTGCCAGCTCACCACGGGGACAGGGTGTCACTGAAGCTTTCTTT. This gives the protein CASSPRGQGVTEAFF.

The chain links TRBV19 to TRBJ1-5; 9 nucleotides align to TRBD1. The CDR3 has 15 amino acids. Unmatched junction bases numbered 4, after V lost 2 bases and J lost 5 bases. Per germline, CDR1 LNHDA and CDR2 SQIVND (reference sequence). The CDR3 spells CASSILTGGDQPQHF. The CDR3 bases are TGTGCCAGTAGTATACTTACAGGGGGCGATCAGCCCCAGCATTTT.

V and J are TRBV7-2 and TRBJ2-3; 12 positions agree with TRBD2. Looked up from germline, CDR1 is SGHTA and CDR2 is FQGNSA. Losses at the gene ends were 4 bases for V and 4 bases for J; bases not matched to a gene: 0. The CDR3 contains 14 residues. Written as DNA, the CDR3 is TGTGCCAGCAGCTCTAGCGGGGGGGCAGATACGCAGTATTTT. It specifies CASSSSGGADTQYF.

The V and J genes are TRBV7-2 and TRBJ1-4; no firm D call. CDR1 is SGHTA, CDR2 FQGNSA, per germline. Trimming removed 3 bases at V and 0 bases at J, with 5 bases between. The CDR3 is made up of 14 amino acids. The CDR3 sequence: CASSFRTTNEKLFF. CDR3 DNA sequence: TGTGCCAGCAGCTTCAGAACAACTAATGAAAAACTGTTTTTT.

In the case of this clone: The germline gene is not matched at one end of the junction; a read error may be the cause. The genes are TRBV7-7 and TRBJ2-7; a possible D gene is TRBD1 (5 bases). CDR3 length equals 15 residues. Germline V lookup: CDR1 SSHAT, CDR2 FNYEAQ (reference sequence). Here the CDR3 reads CASSLEQGPTYEQYF. In nucleotides, the CDR3 is TGTGCTAGCAGCTTAGAGCAGGGCCCGACCTACGAGCAGTACTTC.

This chain uses TRBV27 with TRBJ2-1; 9 nucleotides match TRBD1. Germline lookup yields CDR1 MNHEY and CDR2 SMNVEV (reference sequence). The CDR3 consists of 16 residues. The junction had 16 bases not matched to a gene; V was cut back by 7 bases and J by 9 bases. The CDR3 DNA reads as TGTGCCAGCATGGGACAGGGTCGGTCTTTTTTCTCTGAGCAGTTCTTC. Protein product: CASMGQGRSFFSEQFF.

The chain uses TRBV29-1 and TRBJ1-2; 7 bases fit TRBD1. V dropped 8 bases and J dropped 4; count of bases not matched to a gene: 16. The CDR3 is 15 residues long. The germline gives CDR1 SQVTM, CDR2 ANQGSEA. CDR3 in DNA: TGCAGCTACGCGGCTAAAGGACAGGAAAGCTATGGCTACACCTTC. Encoded protein: CSYAAKGQESYGYTF.

The chain recombines TRBV6-5 with TRBJ1-2, with D possibly being TRBD1 (5 bases). Germline CDR1 reads MNHEY; CDR2 reads SVGAGI. The CDR3 is 15 amino acids. Deletions cut 6 bases from V and 2 bases from J, with 16 bases between. The CDR3 protein is CASSPTQDQNYGYTF. The CDR3 nucleotides read TGTGCCAGCAGCCCGACACAGGATCAGAACTATGGCTACACCTTC.